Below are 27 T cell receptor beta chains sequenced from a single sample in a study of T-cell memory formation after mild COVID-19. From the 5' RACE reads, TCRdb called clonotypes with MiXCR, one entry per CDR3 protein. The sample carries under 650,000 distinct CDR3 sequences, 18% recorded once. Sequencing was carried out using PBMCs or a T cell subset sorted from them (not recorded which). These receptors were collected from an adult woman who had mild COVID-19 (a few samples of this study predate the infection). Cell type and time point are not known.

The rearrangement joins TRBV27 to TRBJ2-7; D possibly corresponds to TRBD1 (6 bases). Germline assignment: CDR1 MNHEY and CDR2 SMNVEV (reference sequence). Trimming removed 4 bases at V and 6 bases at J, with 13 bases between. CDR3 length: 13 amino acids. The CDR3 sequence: CASSSLPGVEQYF. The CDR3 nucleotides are TGTGCCAGCAGTTCACTCCCAGGGGTCGAGCAGTACTTC.

For the CDR3, the DNA is TGCAGTGCTAGACTGGGGAGTGAGCAGTTCTTC. It specifies CSARLGSEQFF. This sequence joins TRBV20-1 and TRBJ2-1; TRBD2 is a possible D gene (5 bases). The CDR3 consists of 11 residues. The germline CDR1 and CDR2 sequences are DFQATT and SNEGSKA (reference sequence). Trimming stripped 2 bases from V and 9 bases from J, with 8 bases between.

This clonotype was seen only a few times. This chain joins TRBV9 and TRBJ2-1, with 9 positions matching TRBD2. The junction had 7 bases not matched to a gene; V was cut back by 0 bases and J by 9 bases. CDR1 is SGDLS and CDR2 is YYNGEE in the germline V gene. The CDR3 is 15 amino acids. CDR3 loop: CASSVDLAGGIEQFF. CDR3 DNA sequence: TGTGCCAGCAGCGTAGATCTGGCGGGGGGGATTGAGCAGTTCTTC.

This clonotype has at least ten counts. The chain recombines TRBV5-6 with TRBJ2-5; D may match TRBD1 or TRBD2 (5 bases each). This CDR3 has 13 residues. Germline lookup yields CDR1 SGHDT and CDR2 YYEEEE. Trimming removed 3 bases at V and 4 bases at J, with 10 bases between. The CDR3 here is CASSWGWGETQYF. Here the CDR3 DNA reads TGTGCCAGCAGCTGGGGGTGGGGAGAGACCCAGTACTTC.

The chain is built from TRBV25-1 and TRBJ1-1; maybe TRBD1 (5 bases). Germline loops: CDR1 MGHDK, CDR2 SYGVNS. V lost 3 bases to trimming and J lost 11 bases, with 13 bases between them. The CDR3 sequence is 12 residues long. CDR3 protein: CASSDRGEEAFF. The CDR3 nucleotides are TGTGCCAGCAGTGACCGAGGGGAGGAGGCTTTCTTT. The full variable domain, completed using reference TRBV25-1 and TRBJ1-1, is EADIYQTPRYLVIGTGKKITLECSQTMGHDKMYWYQQDPGMELHLIHYSYGVNSTEKGDLSSESTVSRIRTEHFPLTLESARPSHTSQYLCASSDRGEEAFFGQGTRLTVV.

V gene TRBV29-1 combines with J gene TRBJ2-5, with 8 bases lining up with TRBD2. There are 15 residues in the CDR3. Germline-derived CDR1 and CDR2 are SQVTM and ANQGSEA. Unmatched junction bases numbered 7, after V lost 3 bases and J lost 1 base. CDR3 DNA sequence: TGCAGCGTTGAGTCCAGCGGGAGAGGCCAAGAGACCCAGTACTTC. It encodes CSVESSGRGQETQYF.

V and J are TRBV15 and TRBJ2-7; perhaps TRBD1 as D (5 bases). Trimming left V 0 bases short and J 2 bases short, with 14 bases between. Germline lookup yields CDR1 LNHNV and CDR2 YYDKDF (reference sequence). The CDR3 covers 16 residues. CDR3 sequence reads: CATSRDISQGTYEQYF. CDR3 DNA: TGTGCCACCAGCAGAGATATCAGCCAGGGTACCTACGAGCAGTACTTC.

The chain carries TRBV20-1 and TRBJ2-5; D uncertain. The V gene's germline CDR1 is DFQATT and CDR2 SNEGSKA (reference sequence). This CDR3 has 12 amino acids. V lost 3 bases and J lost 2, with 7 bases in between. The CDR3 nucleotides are TGCAGTGCTAGGTCAGTTCAAGAGACCCAGTACTTC. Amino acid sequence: CSARSVQETQYF.

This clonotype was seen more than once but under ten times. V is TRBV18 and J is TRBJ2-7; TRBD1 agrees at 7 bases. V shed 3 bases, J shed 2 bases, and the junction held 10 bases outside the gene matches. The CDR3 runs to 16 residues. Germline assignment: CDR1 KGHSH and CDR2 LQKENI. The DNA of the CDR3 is TGTGCCAGCTCACCGGCCTCTCCGACAGGGACCTACGAGCAGTACTTC. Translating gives CASSPASPTGTYEQYF. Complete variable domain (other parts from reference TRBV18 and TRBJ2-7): NAGVMQNPRHLVRRRGQEARLRCSPMKGHSHVYWYRQLPEEGLKFMVYLQKENIIDESGMPKERFSAEFPKEGPSILRIQQVVRGDSAAYFCASSPASPTGTYEQYFGPGTRLTVT.

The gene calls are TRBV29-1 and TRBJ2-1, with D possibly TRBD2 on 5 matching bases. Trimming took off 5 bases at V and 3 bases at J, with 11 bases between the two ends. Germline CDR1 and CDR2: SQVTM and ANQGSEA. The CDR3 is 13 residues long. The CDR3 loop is CSVLAGNYNEQFF. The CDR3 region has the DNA TGCAGCGTTCTGGCCGGGAACTACAATGAGCAGTTCTTC.

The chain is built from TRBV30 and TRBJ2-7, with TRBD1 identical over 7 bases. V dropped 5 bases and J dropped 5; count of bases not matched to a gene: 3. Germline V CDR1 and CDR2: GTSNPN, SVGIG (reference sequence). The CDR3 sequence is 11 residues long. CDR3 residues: CAWDRENEQYF. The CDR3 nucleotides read TGTGCCTGGGACAGGGAAAACGAGCAGTACTTC.

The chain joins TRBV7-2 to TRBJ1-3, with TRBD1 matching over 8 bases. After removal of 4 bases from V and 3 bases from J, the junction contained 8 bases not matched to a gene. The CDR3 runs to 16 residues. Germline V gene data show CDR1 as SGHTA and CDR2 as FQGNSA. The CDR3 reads CASSWIGQGVGNTIYF. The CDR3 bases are TGTGCCAGCAGCTGGATAGGACAGGGTGTTGGAAACACCATATATTTT.

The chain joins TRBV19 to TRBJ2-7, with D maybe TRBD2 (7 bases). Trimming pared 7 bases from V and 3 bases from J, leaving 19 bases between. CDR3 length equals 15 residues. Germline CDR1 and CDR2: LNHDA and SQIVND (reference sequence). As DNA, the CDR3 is TGTGCCAGTACCGTAGCTTGGGGGGGCGTCTACGAGCAGTACTTC. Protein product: CASTVAWGGVYEQYF.

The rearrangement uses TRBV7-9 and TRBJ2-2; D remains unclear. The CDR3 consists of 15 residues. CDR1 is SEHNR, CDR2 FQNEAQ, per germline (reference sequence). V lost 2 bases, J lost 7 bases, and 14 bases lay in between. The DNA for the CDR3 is TGTGCCAGCAGCTTAAGGACCGAACTCGGCGGGGAGCTGTTTTTT. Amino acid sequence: CASSLRTELGGELFF.

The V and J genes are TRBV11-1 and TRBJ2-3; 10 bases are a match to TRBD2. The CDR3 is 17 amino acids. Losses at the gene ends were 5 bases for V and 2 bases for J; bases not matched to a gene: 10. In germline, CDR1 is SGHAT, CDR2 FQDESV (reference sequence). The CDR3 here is CASSVARGLASTDTQYF. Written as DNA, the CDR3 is TGTGCCAGCAGCGTTGCTAGGGGACTAGCGTCCACAGATACGCAGTATTTT.

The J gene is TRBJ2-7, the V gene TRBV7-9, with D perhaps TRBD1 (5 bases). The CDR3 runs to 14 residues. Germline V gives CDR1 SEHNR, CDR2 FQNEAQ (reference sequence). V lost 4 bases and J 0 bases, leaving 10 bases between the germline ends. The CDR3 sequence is CASSSRQLSYEQYF. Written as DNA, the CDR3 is TGTGCCAGCAGCTCCCGACAGCTCTCCTACGAGCAGTACTTC.

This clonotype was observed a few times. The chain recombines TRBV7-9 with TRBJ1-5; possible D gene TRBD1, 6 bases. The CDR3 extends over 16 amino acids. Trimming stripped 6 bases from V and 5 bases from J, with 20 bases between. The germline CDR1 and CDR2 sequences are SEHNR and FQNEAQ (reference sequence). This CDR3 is CASRYDRNFVYQPQHF. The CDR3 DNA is TGTGCCAGCAGGTACGACAGGAATTTTGTGTATCAGCCCCAGCATTTT.

This CDR3 is CSVETGWSSTDTQYF. The CDR3 coding sequence is TGCAGCGTTGAAACAGGGTGGTCTAGCACAGATACGCAGTATTTT. This chain links TRBV29-1 with TRBJ2-3, with a tentative D call TRBD1 (6 bases). The V and J ends lost 2 bases and 0 bases respectively, with 12 bases between them. This CDR3 contains 15 residues. Germline-derived CDR1 and CDR2 are SQVTM and ANQGSEA.

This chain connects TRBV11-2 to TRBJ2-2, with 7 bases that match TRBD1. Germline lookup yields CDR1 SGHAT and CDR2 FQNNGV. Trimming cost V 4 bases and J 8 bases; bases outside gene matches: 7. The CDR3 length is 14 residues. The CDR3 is CASSWDSVTGELFF. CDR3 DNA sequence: TGTGCCAGCAGCTGGGACAGTGTTACGGGGGAGCTGTTTTTT.

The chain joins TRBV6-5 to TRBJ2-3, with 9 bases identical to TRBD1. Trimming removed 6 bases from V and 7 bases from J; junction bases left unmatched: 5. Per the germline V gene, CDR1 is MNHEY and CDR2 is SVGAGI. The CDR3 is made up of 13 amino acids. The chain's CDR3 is CASSWDRDYTQYF. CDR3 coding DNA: TGTGCCAGCAGCTGGGACAGGGACTATACGCAGTATTTT.

The CDR3 DNA follows: TGTGCCAGCGGGACAGGGAATAATTCACCCCTCCACTTT. This gives the protein CASGTGNNSPLHF. V usage is TRBV6-1 and J usage is TRBJ1-6; 9 nucleotides match TRBD1. The ends lost 8 bases at V and 5 bases at J; junction bases unmatched: 1. This CDR3 is 13 amino acids long. Per the germline V gene, CDR1 is MNHNS and CDR2 is SASEGT.

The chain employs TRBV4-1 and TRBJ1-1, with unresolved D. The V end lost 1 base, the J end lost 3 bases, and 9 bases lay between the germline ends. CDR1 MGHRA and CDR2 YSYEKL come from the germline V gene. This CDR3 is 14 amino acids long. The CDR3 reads CASSQGPRDTEAFF. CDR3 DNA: TGCGCCAGCAGCCAAGGGCCTAGGGACACTGAAGCTTTCTTT.

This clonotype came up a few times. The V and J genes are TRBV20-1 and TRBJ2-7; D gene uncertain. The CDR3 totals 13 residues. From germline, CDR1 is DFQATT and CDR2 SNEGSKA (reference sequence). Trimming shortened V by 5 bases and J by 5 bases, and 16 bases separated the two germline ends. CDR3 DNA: TGCAGTGCTCGAAAGGATTCAGTGGACGAGCAGTACTTC. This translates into CSARKDSVDEQYF.

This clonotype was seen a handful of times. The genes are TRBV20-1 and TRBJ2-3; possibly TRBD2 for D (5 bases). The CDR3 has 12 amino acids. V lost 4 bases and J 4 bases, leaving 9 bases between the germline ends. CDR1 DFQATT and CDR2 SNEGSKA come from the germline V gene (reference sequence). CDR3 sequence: CSATSHSDTQYF. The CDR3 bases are TGCAGTGCTACTAGCCACTCAGATACGCAGTATTTT.

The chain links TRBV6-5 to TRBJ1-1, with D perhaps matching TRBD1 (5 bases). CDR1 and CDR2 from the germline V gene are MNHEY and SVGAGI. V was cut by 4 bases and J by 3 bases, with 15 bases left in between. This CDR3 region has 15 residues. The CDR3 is CASSSDGRADTEAFF. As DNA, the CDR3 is TGTGCCAGCAGTTCCGACGGCAGGGCTGACACTGAAGCTTTCTTT.

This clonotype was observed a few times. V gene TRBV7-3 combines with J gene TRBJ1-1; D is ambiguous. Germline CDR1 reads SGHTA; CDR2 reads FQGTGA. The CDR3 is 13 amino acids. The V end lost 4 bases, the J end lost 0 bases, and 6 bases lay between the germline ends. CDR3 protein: CASSSYMNTEAFF. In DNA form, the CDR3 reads TGTGCCAGCAGCTCCTACATGAACACTGAAGCTTTCTTT.

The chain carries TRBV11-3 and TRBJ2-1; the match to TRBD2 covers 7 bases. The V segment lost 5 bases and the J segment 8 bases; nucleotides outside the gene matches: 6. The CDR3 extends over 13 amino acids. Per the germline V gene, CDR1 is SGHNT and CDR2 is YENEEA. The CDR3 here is CASSVTSDHEQFF. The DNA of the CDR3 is TGTGCCAGCAGCGTAACTAGCGACCATGAGCAGTTCTTC.